This entry lists 8 T cell receptor beta chains sequenced from one sample in a study of T cells in Graves' hyperthyroidism and ophthalmopathy. Amplification of TCR beta CDR3 regions was performed using RNA transcripts as template. When the TCR CDR3 underwent first-round RT-PCR, the HTBI primer set was used. A single record per CDR3 protein comes from TCRdb applying MiXCR to the multiplex PCR reads. In the table there are approximately 520,000 distinct CDR3 sequences, 20% of which are singletons. The specimen was blood. All receptors derive from a man younger than 35 with Graves' hyperthyroidism.

The table lists this clonotype with many counts. The chain combines TRBV2 with TRBJ1-5; 9 bases are a match to TRBD1. J lost 1 base, V lost 5 bases, and 6 bases had no gene match. Germline V gene lookup returns CDR1 SNHLY and CDR2 FYNNEI. This CDR3 region has 16 residues. The CDR3 DNA sequence: TGTGCCAGCAGTCGGGACAGGGCCCGGAGCAATCAGCCCCAGCATTTT. Encoded protein: CASSRDRARSNQPQHF.

This clonotype has a count of ten or more. The V call is TRBV28, the J call TRBJ2-7; 15 bases map to TRBD2. With 8 bases clipped from V and 5 bases from J, the junction kept 7 bases outside the gene matches. The CDR3 covers 15 residues. Looked up from germline, CDR1 is MDHEN and CDR2 is SYDVKM. CDR3 bases: TGTGCCAGCGGGACTAGCGGGGGGCCGGGACACGAGCAGTACTTC. Translation: CASGTSGGPGHEQYF.

This clonotype has just a few counts. The J gene is TRBJ2-2, the V gene TRBV30; TRBD1 matches 10 bases. V trimming: 5 bases; J trimming: 2 bases; junction bases outside the gene matches: 11. Germline values: CDR1 GTSNPN, CDR2 SVGIG (reference sequence). The CDR3 loop spans 17 amino acids. CDR3 nucleotides: TGTGCCTGGGGCGGGACAGGGGATTTAGTTAACACCGGGGAGCTGTTTTTT. The encoded protein is CAWGGTGDLVNTGELFF.

This clonotype was recorded at least ten times. This sequence joins TRBV19 and TRBJ1-2, with 11 bases identical to TRBD1. The length of the CDR3 is 17 residues. Per the germline V gene, CDR1 is LNHDA and CDR2 is SQIVND (reference sequence). Trimming took 7 bases from V and 0 from J; bases not matched to a gene: 10. CDR3 nucleotides: TGTGCCAGTACCCCACGGACAGGGGGCTCAGCTAACTATGGCTACACCTTC. Residues: CASTPRTGGSANYGYTF.

V usage is TRBV6-5 and J usage is TRBJ2-2, with D tentatively TRBD1 (6 bases). This CDR3 has 14 amino acids. Trimming cost V 1 base and J 6 bases, with 9 bases left between them. Germline CDR1 MNHEY, CDR2 SVGAGI. CDR3 region: CASSYLDSSGELFF. CDR3 DNA: TGTGCCAGCAGTTACTTGGACAGTTCCGGGGAGCTGTTTTTT.

This clonotype was seen many times. The chain carries TRBV30 and TRBJ1-5; the match to TRBD1 covers 7 bases. CDR1 is GTSNPN, CDR2 SVGIG, per germline (reference sequence). This CDR3 has 14 residues. With 1 base clipped from V and 7 bases from J, the junction kept 7 bases outside the gene matches. The CDR3 DNA follows: TGTGCCTGGAGTGGTCTGACAGGGACGCAGCCCCAGCATTTT. Protein: CAWSGLTGTQPQHF.

This clonotype was picked up a small number of times. The chain employs TRBV6-1 and TRBJ2-7; 12 nucleotides agree with TRBD1. Germline CDR1 is MNHNS and CDR2 is SASEGT. Trimming at V came to 6 bases and at J to 10 bases, leaving 7 bases not matched to a gene. The length of the CDR3 is 13 residues. CDR3 region: CASRPPGQGAQYF. CDR3 in DNA: TGTGCCAGCAGACCCCCGGGACAGGGGGCTCAGTACTTC.

As regards this clonotype: A read error may produce the germline difference seen at one junction end. J is TRBJ2-2 and V is TRBV12-3 or TRBV12-4; TRBD2 might be the D (5 bases). The CDR3 is made up of 16 amino acids. The CDR3 protein is CASRPPSTFNTGDLFF. CDR3 bases: TGTGCCAGCAGACCCCCGTCGACTTTCAACACCGGGGATCTGTTTTTT.